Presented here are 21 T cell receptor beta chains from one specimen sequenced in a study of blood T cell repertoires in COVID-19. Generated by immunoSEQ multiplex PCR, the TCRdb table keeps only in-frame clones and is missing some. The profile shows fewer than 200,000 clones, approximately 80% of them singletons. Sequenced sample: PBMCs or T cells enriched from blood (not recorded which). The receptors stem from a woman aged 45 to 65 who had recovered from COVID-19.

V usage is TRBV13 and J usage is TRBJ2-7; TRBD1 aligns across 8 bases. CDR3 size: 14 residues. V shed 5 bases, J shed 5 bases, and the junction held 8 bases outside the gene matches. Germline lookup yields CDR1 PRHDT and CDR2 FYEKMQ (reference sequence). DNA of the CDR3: TGTGCCAGCAGCCAAAGACAGGGGATAAACGAGCAGTACTTC. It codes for CASSQRQGINEQYF.

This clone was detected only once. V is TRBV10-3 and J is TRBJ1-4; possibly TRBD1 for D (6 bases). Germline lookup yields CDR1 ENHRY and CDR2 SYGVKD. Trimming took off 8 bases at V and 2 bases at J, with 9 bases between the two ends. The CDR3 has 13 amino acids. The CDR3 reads CAIQRGTNEKLFF. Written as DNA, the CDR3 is TGTGCCATCCAAAGGGGGACTAATGAAAAACTGTTTTTT.

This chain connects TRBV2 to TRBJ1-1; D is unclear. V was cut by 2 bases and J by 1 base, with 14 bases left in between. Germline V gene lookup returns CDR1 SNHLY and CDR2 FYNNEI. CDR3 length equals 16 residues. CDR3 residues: CASSEWPYVTNTEAFF. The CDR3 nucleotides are TGTGCCAGCAGTGAATGGCCTTACGTTACGAACACTGAAGCTTTCTTT.

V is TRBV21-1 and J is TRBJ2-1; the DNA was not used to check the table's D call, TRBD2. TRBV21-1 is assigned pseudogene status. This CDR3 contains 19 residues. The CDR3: CASSKNRLAGRSSYNEQFF. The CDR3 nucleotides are TGTGCCAGCAGCAAAAATAGGTTAGCGGGAAGGAGCTCCTACAATGAGCAGTTCTTC.

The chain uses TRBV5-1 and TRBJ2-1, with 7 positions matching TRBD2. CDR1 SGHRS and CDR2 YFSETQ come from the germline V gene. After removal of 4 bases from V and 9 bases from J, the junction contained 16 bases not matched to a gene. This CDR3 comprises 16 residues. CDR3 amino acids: CASSAGGTWRFGEQFF. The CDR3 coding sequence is TGCGCCAGCAGCGCCGGGGGGACCTGGAGGTTCGGTGAGCAGTTCTTC.

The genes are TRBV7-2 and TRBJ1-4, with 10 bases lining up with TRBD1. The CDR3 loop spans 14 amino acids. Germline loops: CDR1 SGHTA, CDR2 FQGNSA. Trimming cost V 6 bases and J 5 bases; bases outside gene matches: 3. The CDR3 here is CASRATGGNEKLFF. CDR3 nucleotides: TGTGCCAGCAGGGCGACAGGGGGCAATGAAAAACTGTTTTTT.

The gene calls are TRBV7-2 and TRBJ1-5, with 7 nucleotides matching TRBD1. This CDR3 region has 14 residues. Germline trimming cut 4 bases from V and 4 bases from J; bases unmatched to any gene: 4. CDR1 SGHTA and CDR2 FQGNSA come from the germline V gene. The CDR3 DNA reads TGTGCCAGCAGCTCGAAGACAGGGAATCAGCCCCAGCATTTT. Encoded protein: CASSSKTGNQPQHF. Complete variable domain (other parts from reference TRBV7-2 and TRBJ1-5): GAGVSQSPSNKVTEKGKDVELRCDPISGHTALYWYRQSLGQGLEFLIYFQGNSAPDKSGLPSDRFSAERTGGSVSTLTIQRTQQEDSAVYLCASSSKTGNQPQHFGDGTRLSIL.

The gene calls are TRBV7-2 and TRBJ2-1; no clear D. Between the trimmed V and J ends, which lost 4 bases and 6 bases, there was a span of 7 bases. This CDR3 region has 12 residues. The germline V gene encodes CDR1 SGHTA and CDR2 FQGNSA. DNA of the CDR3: TGTGCCAGCAGCTCTACGGGCAATGAGCAGTTCTTC. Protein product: CASSSTGNEQFF.

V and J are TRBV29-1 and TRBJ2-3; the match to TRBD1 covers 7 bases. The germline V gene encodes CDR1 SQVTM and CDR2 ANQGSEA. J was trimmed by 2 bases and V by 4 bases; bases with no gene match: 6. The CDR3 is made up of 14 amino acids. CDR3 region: CSVASGQSTDTQYF. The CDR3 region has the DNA TGCAGCGTTGCCTCGGGACAGTCCACAGATACGCAGTATTTT.

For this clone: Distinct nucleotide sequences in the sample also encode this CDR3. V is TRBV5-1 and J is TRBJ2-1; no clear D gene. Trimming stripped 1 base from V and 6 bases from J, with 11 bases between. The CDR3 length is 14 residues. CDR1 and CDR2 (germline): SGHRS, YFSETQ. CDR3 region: CASSLLGVGNEQFF. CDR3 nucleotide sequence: TGCGCCAGCAGCTTGCTCGGAGTCGGCAATGAGCAGTTCTTC.

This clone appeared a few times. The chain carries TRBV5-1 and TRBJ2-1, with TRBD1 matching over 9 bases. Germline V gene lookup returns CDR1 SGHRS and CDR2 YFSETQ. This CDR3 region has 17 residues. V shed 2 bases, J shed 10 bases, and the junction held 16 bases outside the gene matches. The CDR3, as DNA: TGCGCCAGCAGCTTTAAACCGGGACAGGGTACAGGCGGCGAGCAGTTCTTC. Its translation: CASSFKPGQGTGGEQFF. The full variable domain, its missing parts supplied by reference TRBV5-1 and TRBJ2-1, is KAGVTQTPRYLIKTRGQQVTLSCSPISGHRSVSWYQQTPGQGLQFLFEYFSETQRNKGNFPGRFSGRQFSNSRSEMNVSTLELGDSALYLCASSFKPGQGTGGEQFFGPGTRLTVL.

This CDR3 reads CASSFQGLENSPLHF. The CDR3, as DNA: TGTGCCAGCAGCTTCCAGGGGCTAGAGAATTCACCCCTCCACTTT. This rearrangement joins TRBV7-2 to TRBJ1-6, with a weak D call TRBD1 (6 bases). Deletions cut 3 bases from V and 7 bases from J, with 13 bases between. The CDR3 covers 15 residues. Germline V gene sequence: CDR1 SGHTA, CDR2 FQGNSA.

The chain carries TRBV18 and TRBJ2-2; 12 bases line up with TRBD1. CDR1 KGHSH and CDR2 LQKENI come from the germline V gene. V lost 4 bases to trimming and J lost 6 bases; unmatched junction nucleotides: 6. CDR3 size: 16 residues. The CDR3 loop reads CASSQAGTGGSGELFF. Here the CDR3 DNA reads TGTGCCAGCTCACAAGCCGGGACAGGGGGCTCCGGGGAGCTGTTTTTT.

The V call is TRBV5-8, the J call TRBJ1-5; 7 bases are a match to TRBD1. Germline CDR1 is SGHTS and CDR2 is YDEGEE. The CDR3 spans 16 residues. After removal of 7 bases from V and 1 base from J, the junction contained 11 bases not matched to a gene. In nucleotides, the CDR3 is TGTGCCAGCCAGGGGAGGACAGGCCGAAGCAATCAGCCCCAGCATTTT. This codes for CASQGRTGRSNQPQHF.

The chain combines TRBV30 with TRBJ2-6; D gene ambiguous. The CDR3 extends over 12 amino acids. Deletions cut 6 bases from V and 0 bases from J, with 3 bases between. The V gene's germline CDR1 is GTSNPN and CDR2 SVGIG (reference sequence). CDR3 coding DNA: TGTGCCTGTAACTCTGGGGCCAACGTCCTGACTTTC. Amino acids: CACNSGANVLTF. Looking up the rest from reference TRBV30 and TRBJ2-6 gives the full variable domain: SQTIHQWPATLVQPVGSPLSLECTVEGTSNPNLYWYRQAAGRGLQLLFYSVGIGQISSEVPQNLSASRPQDRQFILSSKKLLLSDSGFYLCACNSGANVLTFGAGSRLTVL.

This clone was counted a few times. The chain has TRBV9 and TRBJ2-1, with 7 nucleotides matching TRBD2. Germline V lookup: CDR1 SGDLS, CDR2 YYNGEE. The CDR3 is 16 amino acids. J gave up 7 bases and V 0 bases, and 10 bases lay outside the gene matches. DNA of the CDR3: TGTGCCAGCAGCGTAGATGCGGGAGCGGTGGGGAATGAGCAGTTCTTC. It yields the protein CASSVDAGAVGNEQFF. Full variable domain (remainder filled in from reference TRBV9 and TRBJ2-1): DSGVTQTPKHLITATGQRVTLRCSPRSGDLSVYWYQQSLDQGLQFLIQYYNGEERAKGNILERFSAQQFPDLHSELNLSSLELGDSALYFCASSVDAGAVGNEQFFGPGTRLTVL.

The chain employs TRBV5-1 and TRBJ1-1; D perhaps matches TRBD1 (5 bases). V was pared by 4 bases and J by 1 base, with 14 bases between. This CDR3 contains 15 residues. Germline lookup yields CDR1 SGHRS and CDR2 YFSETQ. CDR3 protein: CASSGGMRGNTEAFF. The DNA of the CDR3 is TGCGCCAGCAGCGGGGGGATGAGAGGGAACACTGAAGCTTTCTTT.

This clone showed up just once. CDR3 region: CASSLVGGNTEAFF. Here the CDR3 DNA reads TGTGCCAGCAGTTTGGTGGGGGGGAACACTGAAGCTTTCTTT. The chain joins TRBV16 to TRBJ1-1, with D perhaps TRBD1 (5 bases). The CDR3 is made up of 14 amino acids. V lost 6 bases and J 1 base, leaving 12 bases between the germline ends. Germline CDR1 KGHSY, CDR2 FQNENV.

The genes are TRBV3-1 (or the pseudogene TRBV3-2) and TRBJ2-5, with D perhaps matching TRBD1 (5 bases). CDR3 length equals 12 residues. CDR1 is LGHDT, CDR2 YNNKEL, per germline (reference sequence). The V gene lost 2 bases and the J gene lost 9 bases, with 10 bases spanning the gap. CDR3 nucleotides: TGTGCCAGCAGCCAACCGTTAGGGGCCCAGTACTTC. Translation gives CASSQPLGAQYF.

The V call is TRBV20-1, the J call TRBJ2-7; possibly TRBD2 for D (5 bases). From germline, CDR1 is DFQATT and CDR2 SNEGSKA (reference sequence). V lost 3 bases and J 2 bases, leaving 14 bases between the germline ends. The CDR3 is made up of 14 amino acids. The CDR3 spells CSASLARPPYEQYF. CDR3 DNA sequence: TGCAGTGCTAGTCTAGCAAGGCCTCCCTACGAGCAGTACTTC.

The CDR3 region is CASRPASGNNEQFF. Here the CDR3 DNA reads TGTGCCAGCCGGCCGGCTAGCGGGAACAATGAGCAGTTCTTC. The genes are TRBV11-2 and TRBJ2-1; 9 nucleotides line up with TRBD2. Germline V CDR1 and CDR2: SGHAT, FQNNGV. V trimming: 8 bases; J trimming: 5 bases; junction bases outside the gene matches: 7. This CDR3 spans 14 amino acids.